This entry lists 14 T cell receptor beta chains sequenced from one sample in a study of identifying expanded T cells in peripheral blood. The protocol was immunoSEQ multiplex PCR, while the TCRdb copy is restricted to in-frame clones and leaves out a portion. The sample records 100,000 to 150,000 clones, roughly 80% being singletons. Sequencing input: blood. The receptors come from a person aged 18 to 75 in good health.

CDR3 amino acids: CATSNRIGTDTQYF. In DNA form, the CDR3 reads TGTGCCACGTCCAACAGAATTGGGACAGATACGCAGTATTTT. The chain has TRBV6-1 and TRBJ2-3, with unresolved D. Germline V gene data show CDR1 as MNHNS and CDR2 as SASEGT. The CDR3 extends over 14 amino acids. Trimming removed 10 bases from V and 3 bases from J, with 17 bases in between.

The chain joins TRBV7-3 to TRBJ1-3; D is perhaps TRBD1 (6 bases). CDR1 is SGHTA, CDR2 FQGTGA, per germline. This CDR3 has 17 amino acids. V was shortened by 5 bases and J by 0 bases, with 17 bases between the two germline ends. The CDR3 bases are TGTGCCAGCAGCCCGACCGGGACACCAAACTCTGGAAACACCATATATTTT. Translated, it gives CASSPTGTPNSGNTIYF.

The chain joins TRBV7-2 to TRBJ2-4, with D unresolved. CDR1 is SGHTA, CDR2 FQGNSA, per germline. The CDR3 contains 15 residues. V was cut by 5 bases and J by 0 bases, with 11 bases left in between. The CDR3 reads CASSPRIVAKNIQYF. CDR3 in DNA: TGTGCCAGCAGCCCGCGGATAGTAGCCAAAAACATTCAGTACTTC.

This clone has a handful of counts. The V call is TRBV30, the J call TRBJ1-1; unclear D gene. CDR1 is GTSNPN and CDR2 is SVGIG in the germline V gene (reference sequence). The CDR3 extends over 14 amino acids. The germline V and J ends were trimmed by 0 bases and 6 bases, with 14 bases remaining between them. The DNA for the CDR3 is TGTGCCTGGAGTGTACCTCAACAGCAATCTGAAGCTTTCTTT. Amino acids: CAWSVPQQQSEAFF.

The CDR3, as DNA: TGTGCCAGTAGTATAGAGGGGGCGTATGGCTACACCTTC. Translation gives CASSIEGAYGYTF. The V call is TRBV19, the J call TRBJ1-2, with D perhaps TRBD1 (6 bases). Trimming cost V 0 bases and J 5 bases, with 7 bases left between them. This CDR3 comprises 13 residues. Looked up from germline, CDR1 is LNHDA and CDR2 is SQIVND (reference sequence).

Here the CDR3 DNA reads TGTGCCAGCAGATCCGGGACAGGGTTAGACGAGCAGTACTTC. Amino acid sequence: CASRSGTGLDEQYF. J is TRBJ2-7 and V is TRBV7-8, with TRBD1 matching 9 bases. CDR1 SGHVS and CDR2 FQNEAQ come from the germline V gene. V lost 6 bases and J lost 5; bases outside the gene matches: 8. The CDR3 totals 14 residues.

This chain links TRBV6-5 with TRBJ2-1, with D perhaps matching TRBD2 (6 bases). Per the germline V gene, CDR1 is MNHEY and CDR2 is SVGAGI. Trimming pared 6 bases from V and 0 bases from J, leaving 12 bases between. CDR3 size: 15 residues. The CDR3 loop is CASSSRGGSYNEQFF. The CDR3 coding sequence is TGTGCCAGCAGCAGCCGGGGAGGCTCCTACAATGAGCAGTTCTTC.

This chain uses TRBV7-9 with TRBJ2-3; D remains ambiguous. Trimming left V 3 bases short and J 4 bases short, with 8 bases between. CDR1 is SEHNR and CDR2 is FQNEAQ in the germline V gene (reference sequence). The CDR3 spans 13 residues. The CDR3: CASSFDPSDTQYF. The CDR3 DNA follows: TGTGCCAGCAGCTTCGATCCCTCAGATACGCAGTATTTT.

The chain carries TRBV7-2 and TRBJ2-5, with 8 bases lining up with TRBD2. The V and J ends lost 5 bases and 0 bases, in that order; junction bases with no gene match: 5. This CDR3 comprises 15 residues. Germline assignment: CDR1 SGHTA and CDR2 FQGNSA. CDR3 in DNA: TGTGCCAGCAGCCTTAGCGGGGTTTACCAAGAGACCCAGTACTTC. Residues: CASSLSGVYQETQYF.

DNA of the CDR3: TGTGCCATCAGTGAGACTACAGGGGGCAGAAACACCATATATTTT. Translating it yields CAISETTGGRNTIYF. The chain employs TRBV10-3 and TRBJ1-3, with 9 bases that match TRBD1. The germline V gene encodes CDR1 ENHRY and CDR2 SYGVKD. The CDR3 has 15 amino acids. The ends lost 2 bases at V and 5 bases at J; junction bases unmatched: 4.

The CDR3 coding sequence is TGTGCCAGCACCTTGTCCGACCACAATCAGCCCCAGCATTTT. Translated, it gives CASTLSDHNQPQHF. The V call is TRBV25-1, the J call TRBJ1-5; the D is unclear. The germline gives CDR1 MGHDK, CDR2 SYGVNS. CDR3 length: 14 residues. Trimming took off 7 bases at V and 3 bases at J, with 13 bases between the two ends. Full variable domain (rest looked up from reference TRBV25-1 and TRBJ1-5): EADIYQTPRYLVIGTGKKITLECSQTMGHDKMYWYQQDPGMELHLIHYSYGVNSTEKGDLSSESTVSRIRTEHFPLTLESARPSHTSQYLCASTLSDHNQPQHFGDGTRLSIL.

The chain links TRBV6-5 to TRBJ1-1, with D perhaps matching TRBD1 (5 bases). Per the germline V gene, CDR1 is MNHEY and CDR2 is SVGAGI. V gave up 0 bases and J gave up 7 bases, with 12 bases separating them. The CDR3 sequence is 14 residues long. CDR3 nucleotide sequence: TGTGCCAGCAGTTACTCGAGGCAGGGCCGTGAAGCTTTCTTT. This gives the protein CASSYSRQGREAFF.

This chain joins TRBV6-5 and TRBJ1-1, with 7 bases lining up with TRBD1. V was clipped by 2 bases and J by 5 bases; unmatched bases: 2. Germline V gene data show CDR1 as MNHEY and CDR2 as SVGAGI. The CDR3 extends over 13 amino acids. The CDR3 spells CASSYVQGTEAFF. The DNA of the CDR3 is TGTGCCAGCAGTTACGTACAGGGGACTGAAGCTTTCTTT.

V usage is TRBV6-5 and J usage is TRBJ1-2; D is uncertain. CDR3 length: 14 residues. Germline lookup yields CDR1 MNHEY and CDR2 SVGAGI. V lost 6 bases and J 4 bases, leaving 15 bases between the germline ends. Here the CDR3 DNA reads TGTGCCAGCAGCGAATGGGGTCAACTCTATGGCTACACCTTC. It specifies CASSEWGQLYGYTF.